Shown below are 8 T cell receptor beta chains from a single sample sequenced in a study of shared clonotypes between healthy human individuals (dated by TCRdb to 2019 to 2021). The library was built by means of the immunoSEQ multiplex PCR assay. This immuneACCESS table, as held by TCRdb, lists in-frame sequences with V and J called but not all clones. Of the missing ones, under half trace to an unresolved V gene in checked studies; the others have no known cause. The sample data list 2 million to 3 million clones, and approximately 94% of these were observed just once. 0.36% of the sample is in the top ten clones. Input material: naive CD4+ T cells from PBMCs. According to the study, the label for this sample's cell subset or site signals: CD45RA+ positively selected. The source of these receptors is a man aged 18 to 29 in good health. Some clones in this sample may be carry-over from other donors' samples.

The chain uses TRBV5-4 and TRBJ2-7, with D possibly called TRBD1 or TRBD2 (5 bases each). CDR3 length equals 15 residues. V was clipped by 4 bases and J by 6 bases, with 20 bases between them. CDR1 is SGHNT, CDR2 YYREEE, per germline (reference sequence). CDR3 sequence: CASSLGVGRVIEQYF. In DNA, the CDR3 is TGTGCCAGCAGCCTGGGGGTCGGCAGGGTTATCGAGCAGTACTTC.

V is TRBV7-3 and J is TRBJ1-4; weak D call: TRBD1 (5 bases). V lost 1 base to trimming and J lost 6 bases, with 21 bases between them. Germline lookup yields CDR1 SGHTA and CDR2 FQGTGA. The CDR3 totals 18 residues. This CDR3 is CASSLNRKNHPVDEKLFF. CDR3 nucleotides: TGTGCCAGCAGCTTAAACAGGAAAAACCATCCAGTCGATGAAAAACTGTTTTTT.

CDR3: CASSLGTGGFNEKLFF. CDR3 DNA sequence: TGTGCCAGCAGTTTGGGGACAGGGGGCTTTAATGAAAAACTGTTTTTT. The gene calls are TRBV28 and TRBJ1-4, with TRBD1 matching over 12 bases. V lost 3 bases and J lost 4; bases outside the gene matches: 3. Germline CDR1 and CDR2: MDHEN and SYDVKM. The CDR3 runs 16 residues.

This chain uses TRBV30 with TRBJ2-7, with D perhaps matching TRBD2 (5 bases). The CDR3 has 13 amino acids. V was clipped by 5 bases and J by 2 bases, with 13 bases between them. Germline V gene data show CDR1 as GTSNPN and CDR2 as SVGIG (reference sequence). In nucleotides, the CDR3 is TGTGCCTGGGTGAGGAGCGGAACCTACGAGCAGTACTTC. Its protein is CAWVRSGTYEQYF.

J is TRBJ2-3 and V is TRBV7-3; 10 bases align to TRBD2. Germline V gives CDR1 SGHTA, CDR2 FQGTGA. The CDR3 is 16 residues long. Losses at the gene ends were 1 base for V and 5 bases for J; bases not matched to a gene: 6. The CDR3 DNA is TGTGCCAGCAGCTTAAGGAGCGGGAGGGTAGGAGATACGCAGTATTTT. As protein: CASSLRSGRVGDTQYF.

The chain carries TRBV5-1 and TRBJ2-1, with TRBD1 identical over 8 bases. V lost 4 bases to trimming and J lost 3 bases; unmatched junction nucleotides: 6. The CDR3 loop spans 15 amino acids. From germline, CDR1 is SGHRS and CDR2 YFSETQ. The DNA of the CDR3 is TGCGCCAGCAGCACAGGACAGGGAAACTACAATGAGCAGTTCTTC. Residues: CASSTGQGNYNEQFF.

V is TRBV28 and J is TRBJ1-2; 10 bases align to TRBD1. The germline V gene has CDR1 MDHEN and CDR2 SYDVKM. The ends lost 6 bases at V and 1 base at J; junction bases unmatched: 23. The CDR3 is 21 amino acids. Here the CDR3 DNA reads TGTGCCAGCAGCCCGAGGCGGGACAGGGGAACACCAGTTACTCATAACTATGGCTACACCTTC. It encodes CASSPRRDRGTPVTHNYGYTF.

The rearrangement links TRBV15 to TRBJ1-4; no firm D call. The V end was cut by 6 bases, the J end by 3 bases, with 11 bases between. Germline V gene data show CDR1 as LNHNV and CDR2 as YYDKDF (reference sequence). CDR3 length: 14 residues. Here the CDR3 DNA reads TGTGCCACCAGGCCGGCGGTTGCTAATGAAAAACTGTTTTTT. As protein: CATRPAVANEKLFF. Based on the CDR3 plus reference TRBV15 and TRBJ1-4, the full variable domain is DAMVIQNPRYQVTQFGKPVTLSCSQTLNHNVMYWYQQKSSQAPKLLFHYYDKDFNNEADTPDNFQSRRPNTSFCFLDIRSPGLGDTAMYLCATRPAVANEKLFFGSGTQLSVL.